These 14 T cell receptor beta chains were sequenced from one sample in a study of beta chain features in type 1 diabetes. Regarding the study as a whole: For Type 1 diabetes patients, all four CD4+ subsets carried TCRB CDR3s that were moderately but significantly shorter.

As every portion of the isolated RNA was reverse transcribed, the sequencing read expressed TCRB transcripts. Here immunoSEQ multiplex PCR was the method, and the copy in TCRdb shows in-frame clones only, minus some. The sample lists some 240,000 clones; around 15% were seen once. The antigens for these receptors are not known. The source material was naive CD4+ T cells from blood. All receptors come from a man aged 25 to 40 with type 1 diabetes.

With respect to this clone: The identical CDR3 is also encoded by other nucleotide sequences in the sample. The gene calls are TRBV7-9 and TRBJ2-7, with D perhaps TRBD2 (6 bases). The CDR3 covers 14 residues. Germline CDR1 is SEHNR and CDR2 is FQNEAQ (reference sequence). The germline V and J ends were trimmed by 5 bases and 4 bases, with 15 bases remaining between them. The CDR3 region is CASSPEEGWYEQYF. CDR3 coding DNA: TGTGCCAGCAGCCCGGAGGAGGGTTGGTACGAGCAGTACTTC.

This clone was counted a few times. V usage is TRBV2 and J usage is TRBJ2-3; TRBD1 matches 8 bases. The CDR3 sequence is 15 residues long. The germline V gene has CDR1 SNHLY and CDR2 FYNNEI. Germline trimming cut 5 bases from V and 4 bases from J; bases unmatched to any gene: 8. CDR3 protein: CASSTGQGMPDTQYF. CDR3 nucleotide sequence: TGTGCCAGCAGTACCGGACAGGGAATGCCAGATACGCAGTATTTT. Full variable domain (remainder filled in from reference TRBV2 and TRBJ2-3): EPEVTQTPSHQVTQMGQEVILRCVPISNHLYFYWYRQILGQKVEFLVSFYNNEISEKSEIFDDQFSVERPDGSNFTLKIRSTKLEDSAMYFCASSTGQGMPDTQYFGPGTRLTVL.

This clone has more than one count but fewer than ten. The V and J genes are TRBV11-2 and TRBJ2-4; D unresolved. Germline CDR1 and CDR2: SGHAT and FQNNGV. This CDR3 is 16 amino acids long. Trimming took 5 bases from V and 2 from J, leaving 16 bases between them. The CDR3 bases are TGTGCCAGCAGCCTAAGAAGGGTCCAGACCAAAAACATTCAGTACTTC. It encodes CASSLRRVQTKNIQYF.

This sequence joins TRBV9 and TRBJ2-1, with D unclear. Germline CDR1 and CDR2: SGDLS and YYNGEE. V was pared by 0 bases and J by 8 bases, with 12 bases between. The CDR3 loop spans 14 amino acids. DNA for the CDR3: TGTGCCAGCAGCGTAGCTCAATCATGGGATGAGCAGTTCTTC. Its protein product is CASSVAQSWDEQFF.

The chain couples TRBV7-2 to TRBJ1-2; D may be TRBD1 (6 bases). The germline V gene has CDR1 SGHTA and CDR2 FQGNSA. This CDR3 is built from 16 residues. V was trimmed by 3 bases and J by 4 bases, leaving 18 bases between them. The CDR3 spells CASSFRQDSKSYGYTF. The DNA for the CDR3 is TGTGCCAGCAGCTTTAGACAGGACTCTAAAAGCTATGGCTACACCTTC. The full variable domain, completed using reference TRBV7-2 and TRBJ1-2, is GAGVSQSPSNKVTEKGKDVELRCDPISGHTALYWYRQSLGQGLEFLIYFQGNSAPDKSGLPSDRFSAERTGGSVSTLTIQRTQQEDSAVYLCASSFRQDSKSYGYTFGSGTRLTVV.

This clone has just a few counts. This chain joins TRBV10-3 and TRBJ2-1; 8 positions match TRBD1. J gave up 0 bases and V 5 bases, and 9 bases lay outside the gene matches. CDR3 size: 17 residues. Germline V gene sequence: CDR1 ENHRY, CDR2 SYGVKD. The CDR3 DNA is TGTGCCATCAGTACTGCAGGGGGCTATCGCTCCTACAATGAGCAGTTCTTC. It encodes CAISTAGGYRSYNEQFF.

This clone was seen a few times. Germline and junction disagree at one end, which may indicate a read error. The chain combines TRBV18 with TRBJ1-4; D is perhaps TRBD1 (5 bases). The CDR3 spans 15 residues. Germline CDR1 and CDR2: KGHSH and LQKENI. In nucleotides, the CDR3 is TGTGCCAGCTCCCCACGGGAGGGGAAGACTGAAAAACTGTTTTTT. Its translation: CASSPREGKTEKLFF.

The V gene is TRBV5-6, the J gene TRBJ2-5; D call uncertain. The CDR3 length is 12 residues. V was pared by 2 bases and J by 4 bases, with 6 bases between. CDR1 is SGHDT and CDR2 is YYEEEE in the germline V gene. The CDR3 DNA sequence: TGTGCCAGCAGCTTATGGGGAGAGACCCAGTACTTC. Protein: CASSLWGETQYF.

This clone showed up just a few times. J is TRBJ2-7 and V is TRBV5-1; TRBD2 matches at 7 bases. The CDR3 sequence is 15 residues long. Germline V gene data show CDR1 as SGHRS and CDR2 as YFSETQ. V lost 5 bases, J lost 6 bases, and 14 bases stayed unmatched. The CDR3 here is CASREAGNLHREQYF. The CDR3 nucleotides read TGCGCCAGCAGAGAAGCGGGAAACCTCCATCGCGAGCAGTACTTC.

The rearrangement uses TRBV27 and TRBJ2-7; TRBD1 matches 10 bases. The germline V gene encodes CDR1 MNHEY and CDR2 SMNVEV (reference sequence). This CDR3 contains 14 residues. After removal of 10 bases from V and 0 bases from J, the junction contained 6 bases not matched to a gene. CDR3 loop: CATKGQGSSYEQYF. The CDR3 coding sequence is TGTGCCACCAAGGGACAGGGGAGCTCCTACGAGCAGTACTTC.

The genes are TRBV4-2 and TRBJ2-2; 10 bases line up with TRBD2. Germline V gene lookup returns CDR1 LGHNA and CDR2 YNFKEQ. The CDR3 has 18 amino acids. Trimming at V came to 0 bases and at J to 4 bases, leaving 8 bases not matched to a gene. The chain's CDR3 is CASSQEASGSHFTGELFF. CDR3 sequence (DNA): TGTGCCAGCAGCCAAGAGGCTAGCGGGAGCCACTTCACCGGGGAGCTGTTTTTT.

The V gene is TRBV14, the J gene TRBJ2-7; D gene ambiguous. Germline CDR1 reads SGHDN; CDR2 reads FVKESK. With 0 bases removed from V and 3 bases from J, the gap between germline ends came to 0 bases. The CDR3 consists of 11 residues. The CDR3 nucleotides read TGTGCCAGCAGCCAAGACTACGAGCAGTACTTC. Encoded protein: CASSQDYEQYF.

V is TRBV5-1 and J is TRBJ2-5; D is unclear. The germline V gene has CDR1 SGHRS and CDR2 YFSETQ. The V end lost 5 bases, the J end lost 5 bases, and 10 bases lay between the germline ends. This CDR3 region has 12 residues. The CDR3 is CASRLGSETQYF. The CDR3 DNA reads as TGCGCCAGCAGGTTAGGGTCCGAGACCCAGTACTTC.

The gene calls are TRBV18 and TRBJ2-6; TRBD1 matches at 7 bases. V gave up 4 bases and J gave up 0 bases; unmatched junction bases: 3. The germline V gene encodes CDR1 KGHSH and CDR2 LQKENI. The CDR3 totals 16 residues. CDR3 nucleotides: TGTGCCAGCTCACAGGACAGGAGCTCTGGGGCCAACGTCCTGACTTTC. Translated: CASSQDRSSGANVLTF.